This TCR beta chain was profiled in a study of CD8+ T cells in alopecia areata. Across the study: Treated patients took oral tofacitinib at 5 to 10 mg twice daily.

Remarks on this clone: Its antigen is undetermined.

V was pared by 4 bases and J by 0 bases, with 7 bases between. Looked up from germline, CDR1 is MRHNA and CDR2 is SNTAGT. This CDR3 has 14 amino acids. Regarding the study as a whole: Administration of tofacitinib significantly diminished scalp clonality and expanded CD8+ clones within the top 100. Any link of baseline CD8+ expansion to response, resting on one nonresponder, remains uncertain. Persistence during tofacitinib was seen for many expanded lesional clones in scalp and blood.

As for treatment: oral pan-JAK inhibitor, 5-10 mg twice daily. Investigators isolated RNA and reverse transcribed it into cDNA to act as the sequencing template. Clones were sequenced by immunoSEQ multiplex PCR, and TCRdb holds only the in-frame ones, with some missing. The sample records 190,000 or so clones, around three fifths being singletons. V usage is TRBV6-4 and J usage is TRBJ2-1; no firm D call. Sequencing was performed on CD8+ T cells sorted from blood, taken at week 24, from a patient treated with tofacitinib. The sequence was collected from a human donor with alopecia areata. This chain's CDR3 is CASSVSGSYNEQFF. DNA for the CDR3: TGTGCCAGCAGTGTATCAGGCTCCTACAATGAGCAGTTCTTC.